Listed below are T cell receptor beta chains from one sample, sequenced in a study of blood T cell repertoires in COVID-19. The repertoire was sequenced with immunoSEQ multiplex PCR; TCRdb's copy has only in-frame clones and lacks some. The table shows 200,000 to 250,000 clones, with 70% to 90% occurring only once. The sample comprised PBMCs or T cells enriched from blood (not recorded which). All receptors come from a man younger than 40 who had recovered from COVID-19. CDR3s include the opening cysteine and the closing phenylalanine or tryptophan. The D gene is left open where the match is weak. Clone size is stated in some rows and not others, as once, few, many or a class when expanded.

V	J	D	size	CDR3	DNA
TRBV18	TRBJ2-7	NA	once	CASSPEGHGRSEQYF	TGTGCCAGCTCACCCGAGGGACATGGAAGAAGCGAGCAGTACTTC
TRBV2	TRBJ1-1	NA	NA	CASSEFYSSNTEAFF	TGTGCCAGCAGTGAATTCTACAGTTCGAACACTGAAGCTTTCTTT
TRBV2	TRBJ1-2	TRBD1	NA	CASRPEGAGYTF	TGTGCCAGCCGTCCGGAGGGGGCTGGCTACACCTTC
TRBV29-1	TRBJ1-3	NA	NA	CSVSQSTGNTIYF	TGCAGCGTTTCACAGAGCACTGGAAACACCATATATTTT
TRBV27	TRBJ1-2	NA	NA	CASSTLTRRGYGYTF	TGTGCCAGCAGTACACTGACCCGACGGGGGTATGGCTACACCTTC
TRBV4-1	TRBJ2-1	NA	NA	CASSQGDNSYNEQFF	TGCGCCAGCAGCCAAGGGGACAACTCCTACAATGAGCAGTTCTTC
TRBV29-1	TRBJ2-7	NA	NA	CSVEGRDSSYEQYF	TGCAGCGTTGAAGGGCGGGACAGCTCCTACGAGCAGTACTTC
TRBV19	TRBJ2-1	TRBD2	NA	CASSTVAGPYNEQFF	TGTGCCAGTAGTACCGTAGCGGGACCCTACAATGAGCAGTTCTTC
TRBV11-2	TRBJ2-2	NA	once	CASSPPVGTGELFF	TGTGCCAGCAGCCCGCCGGTCGGCACCGGGGAGCTGTTTTTT
TRBV28	TRBJ2-1	TRBD1	NA	CASSLDRDRVQFF	TGTGCCAGCAGTTTAGACCGGGACAGGGTGCAGTTCTTC